This paragraph reports one T cell receptor beta chain. As yet, its antigen is unknown. The data were obtained in a study of cytomegalovirus exposure and HLA in healthy donors. Study details: An earlier analysis identified approximately 120 million unique TCR beta sequences in 150 million to 200 million T cells.

Overall study findings and caveats: As a later analysis revealed, most CMV-associated TCR beta chains appeared HLA-restricted. There were several of the most significant clusters that appeared linked to common viral pathogens in a later analysis.

CDR1 GTSNPN and CDR2 SVGIG come from the germline V gene (reference sequence). The CDR3 contains 11 residues. Trimming cost V 5 bases and J 5 bases, with 9 bases left between them. Use of 60 Vbeta and 13 Jbeta primers characterized the PCR. Libraries were prepared by immunoSEQ multiplex PCR; TCRdb keeps only in-frame clonotypes and omits some of them. The table records some 150,000 clones, roughly 80% of them present only once. Everyone who donated was a healthy bone marrow donor. The rearrangement joins TRBV30 to TRBJ2-5; D possibly corresponds to TRBD1 (5 bases). The receptor was derived from a woman aged 30 to 39 in good health and CMV-seronegative. Sequencing input: PBMCs. The CDR3 sequence: CAWQGIETQYF. In DNA, the CDR3 is TGTGCCTGGCAGGGTATTGAGACCCAGTACTTC.